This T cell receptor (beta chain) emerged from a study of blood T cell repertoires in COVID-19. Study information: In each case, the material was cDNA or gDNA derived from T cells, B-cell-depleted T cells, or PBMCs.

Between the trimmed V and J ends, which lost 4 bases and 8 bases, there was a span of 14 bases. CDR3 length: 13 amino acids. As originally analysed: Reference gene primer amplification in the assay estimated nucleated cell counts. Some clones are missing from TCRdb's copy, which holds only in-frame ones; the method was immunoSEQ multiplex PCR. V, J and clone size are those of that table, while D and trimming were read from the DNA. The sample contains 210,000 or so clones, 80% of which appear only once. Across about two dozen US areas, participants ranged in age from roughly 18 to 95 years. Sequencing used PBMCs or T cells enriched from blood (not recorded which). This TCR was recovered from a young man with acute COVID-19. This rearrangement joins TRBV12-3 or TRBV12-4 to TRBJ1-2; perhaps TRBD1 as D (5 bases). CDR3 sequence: CASSSGRVRGYTF. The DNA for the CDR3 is TGTGCCAGCAGTTCGGGCAGGGTGAGAGGCTACACCTTC.